Below are 19 T cell receptor beta chains sequenced from a single sample in a study of T cells in Graves' hyperthyroidism and ophthalmopathy. Amplification of TCR beta CDR3 regions used RNA as the template. HTBI primers were employed in a first-round RT-PCR of the TCR CDR3. TCRdb analysed the multiplex PCR reads with MiXCR anew, one entry per CDR3 protein. The table includes 360,000 or so distinct CDR3 sequences, 15% to 20% detected once. The sample was blood. These receptors all come from a woman in her thirties or forties with Graves' ophthalmopathy.

This clonotype was observed at least ten times. The chain employs TRBV30 and TRBJ1-5; perhaps TRBD1 as D (6 bases). CDR1 GTSNPN and CDR2 SVGIG come from the germline V gene (reference sequence). This CDR3 comprises 13 residues. The CDR3 nucleotides read TGTGCTTTCCGGGGGGGCGGGAATCAGCCCCAGCATTTT. Its protein product is CAFRGGGNQPQHF.

This chain connects TRBV28 to TRBJ1-1; TRBD1 agrees at 8 bases. The CDR3 is 12 amino acids. V shed 5 bases, J shed 8 bases, and the junction held 4 bases outside the gene matches. CDR1 and CDR2 from the germline V gene are MDHEN and SYDVKM. The CDR3 spells CASSVTGEEAFF. CDR3 coding DNA: TGTGCCAGCAGTGTGACAGGGGAGGAAGCTTTCTTT.

This clonotype was counted many times. J is TRBJ2-4 and V is TRBV12-3 or TRBV12-4, with 8 positions matching TRBD1. The V segment lost 7 bases and the J segment 5 bases; nucleotides outside the gene matches: 10. The CDR3 has 15 amino acids. DNA of the CDR3: TGTGCCAGCAACCTAAAGGGACAGGCCCAAAACATTCAGTACTTC. Its translation is CASNLKGQAQNIQYF.

The sample holds many counts of this clonotype. CDR3 in DNA: TGTGCCAGCAGCTCCTTAGCGGGCCTCTCCTACGAGCAGTACTTC. Its translation: CASSSLAGLSYEQYF. This rearrangement joins TRBV7-2 to TRBJ2-7, with 7 positions matching TRBD2. This CDR3 has 15 amino acids. From germline, CDR1 is SGHTA and CDR2 FQGNSA. Germline trimming cut 4 bases from V and 0 bases from J; bases unmatched to any gene: 6.

This clonotype was observed many times. This rearrangement joins TRBV5-8 to TRBJ2-5, with 8 bases fitting TRBD1. The CDR3 runs 15 residues. Germline CDR1 reads SGHTS; CDR2 reads YDEGEE. V trimming: 4 bases; J trimming: 6 bases; junction bases outside the gene matches: 11. The CDR3 DNA is TGTGCCAGCAGCCCAGAAAGGACAGGGCAAAAGACCCAGTACTTC. Translated: CASSPERTGQKTQYF. The complete variable domain, with remaining parts taken from reference TRBV5-8 and TRBJ2-5, reads EAGVTQSPTHLIKTRGQQATLRCSPISGHTSVYWYQQALGLGLQFLLWYDEGEERNRGNFPPRFSGRQFPNYSSELNVNALELEDSALYLCASSPERTGQKTQYFGPGTRLLVL.

Many counts were recorded for this clonotype. The CDR3, as DNA: TGTGCCAGCAGCGTAGGGAACATGAACACTGAAGCTTTCTTT. Its translation is CASSVGNMNTEAFF. The chain couples TRBV9 to TRBJ1-1; D gene unclear. CDR3 size: 14 residues. Trimming left V 0 bases short and J 0 bases short, with 6 bases between. The germline CDR1 and CDR2 sequences are SGDLS and YYNGEE. Using reference TRBV9 and TRBJ1-1 for the parts outside the CDR3, the full variable domain is DSGVTQTPKHLITATGQRVTLRCSPRSGDLSVYWYQQSLDQGLQFLIQYYNGEERAKGNILERFSAQQFPDLHSELNLSSLELGDSALYFCASSVGNMNTEAFFGQGTRLTVV.

This clonotype appeared many times. One end of the junction is discordant with germline, which a read error may explain. The V and J genes are TRBV28 and TRBJ2-7, with TRBD1 matching over 7 bases. In germline, CDR1 is MDHEN, CDR2 SYDVKM. The CDR3 covers 13 residues. The CDR3 coding sequence is TGTACCAGCAGTCGGGACAGACCCTACGAGCAGTACTTC. This translates into CTSSRDRPYEQYF.

A note on this clonotype: Germline and junction disagree at one end, which may indicate a read error. The CDR3 region has the DNA TGTGCCAGCAGCTTAGCGACAGGGAGCTACCAGCAGTACTTC. It encodes CASSLATGSYQQYF. J is TRBJ2-7 and V is TRBV7-2, with 7 bases identical to TRBD1. The germline gives CDR1 SGHTA, CDR2 FQGNSA. The length of the CDR3 is 14 residues.

This clonotype was seen at least ten times. V usage is TRBV6-5 and J usage is TRBJ2-7, with TRBD1 as a possible D gene (6 bases). V shed 6 bases and J shed 0 bases, with 15 bases lying between them. Germline-derived CDR1 and CDR2 are MNHEY and SVGAGI. The length of the CDR3 is 15 residues. The DNA for the CDR3 is TGTGCCAGCAGGCATTCACAGGGACACTCCTACGAGCAGTACTTC. Amino acids: CASRHSQGHSYEQYF.

The gene calls are TRBV6-2 or TRBV6-3 and TRBJ2-2; 12 nucleotides line up with TRBD1. Trimming took 6 bases from V and 7 from J; bases not matched to a gene: 15. In germline, CDR1 is MNHEY, CDR2 SVGEGT. The CDR3 loop spans 18 amino acids. The CDR3 DNA sequence: TGTGCCAGCAGACGCCCGTCGGGACAGGGGGCGCGTGTCGGGGAGCTGTTTTTT. It encodes CASRRPSGQGARVGELFF.

The table lists this clonotype with many counts. The chain joins TRBV20-1 to TRBJ2-2, with TRBD2 identical over 12 bases. Germline V gene data show CDR1 as DFQATT and CDR2 as SNEGSKA (reference sequence). J was trimmed by 0 bases and V by 6 bases; bases with no gene match: 11. CDR3 length equals 18 residues. The DNA of the CDR3 is TGCAGTGCCCTAGCGGGAGGGAGGTATCAAACGAACACCGGGGAGCTGTTTTTT. This codes for CSALAGGRYQTNTGELFF.

The rearrangement uses TRBV28 and TRBJ1-1; 7 bases agree with TRBD1. V was pared by 4 bases and J by 12 bases, with 14 bases of the junction left unmatched. The CDR3 loop spans 14 amino acids. CDR1 is MDHEN and CDR2 is SYDVKM in the germline V gene. CDR3: CASSSPGQPGWTFF. CDR3 sequence (DNA): TGTGCCAGCAGTTCCCCGGGACAGCCAGGCTGGACTTTCTTT. Together with reference TRBV28 and TRBJ1-1, the CDR3 gives the full variable domain: DVKVTQSSRYLVKRTGEKVFLECVQDMDHENMFWYRQDPGLGLRLIYFSYDVKMKEKGDIPEGYSVSREKKERFSLILESASTNQTSMYLCASSSPGQPGWTFFGQGTRLTVV.

This clonotype was recorded many times. The V call is TRBV30, the J call TRBJ1-3; maybe TRBD1 (5 bases). This CDR3 region has 13 residues. The V gene lost 4 bases and the J gene lost 2 bases, with 9 bases spanning the gap. Germline V lookup: CDR1 GTSNPN, CDR2 SVGIG (reference sequence). CDR3 loop: CAWNLGAGNTIYF. The CDR3 nucleotides read TGTGCCTGGAATCTGGGGGCTGGAAACACCATATATTTT.

This clonotype was detected ten times or more. The V gene is TRBV28, the J gene TRBJ2-2; D is unclear. The CDR3 loop spans 15 amino acids. Looked up from germline, CDR1 is MDHEN and CDR2 is SYDVKM. The V and J ends lost 6 bases and 0 bases respectively, with 11 bases between them. This chain's CDR3 is CASSPARTNTGELFF. As DNA, the CDR3 is TGTGCCAGCAGCCCGGCCAGGACGAACACCGGGGAGCTGTTTTTT.

This clonotype was seen at least ten times. The chain employs TRBV20-1 and TRBJ2-5, with D maybe TRBD2 (5 bases). This CDR3 has 16 residues. Germline CDR1 and CDR2: DFQATT and SNEGSKA (reference sequence). Trimming removed 5 bases from V and 0 bases from J, with 19 bases in between. The CDR3 loop reads CSALDSTGLYQETQYF. The CDR3 nucleotides read TGCAGTGCTTTGGACTCTACCGGGCTGTACCAAGAGACCCAGTACTTC.

This rearrangement joins TRBV28 to TRBJ2-5, with D tentatively TRBD1 (6 bases). The germline V gene encodes CDR1 MDHEN and CDR2 SYDVKM. V was clipped by 4 bases and J by 7 bases, with 19 bases between them. The CDR3 is 15 residues long. The CDR3 loop reads CASSSLTGAGLTQYF. The DNA of the CDR3 is TGTGCCAGCAGTTCCTTGACAGGTGCGGGTTTGACCCAGTACTTC.

The V and J genes are TRBV20-1 and TRBJ1-1, with TRBD1 identical over 7 bases. CDR3 size: 12 residues. CDR1 is DFQATT, CDR2 SNEGSKA, per germline (reference sequence). After removal of 3 bases from V and 9 bases from J, the junction contained 7 bases not matched to a gene. The DNA of the CDR3 is TGCAGTGCTAGTCAGCCAGGGGGTCAAGCTTTCTTT. It is translated as CSASQPGGQAFF.

This clonotype came up many times. The CDR3 is CAWSGTWTVTGELFF. Written as DNA, the CDR3 is TGTGCCTGGAGTGGAACCTGGACAGTCACCGGGGAGCTGTTTTTT. The V call is TRBV30, the J call TRBJ2-2; D may be TRBD1 (6 bases). Trimming removed 1 base at V and 4 bases at J, with 13 bases between. There are 15 residues in the CDR3. Germline CDR1 and CDR2: GTSNPN and SVGIG (reference sequence). The full variable domain, its missing parts supplied by reference TRBV30 and TRBJ2-2, is SQTIHQWPATLVQPVGSPLSLECTVEGTSNPNLYWYRQAAGRGLQLLFYSVGIGQISSEVPQNLSASRPQDRQFILSSKKLLLSDSGFYLCAWSGTWTVTGELFFGEGSRLTVL.

This clonotype was seen repeatedly, ten times or more. V is TRBV11-2 and J is TRBJ1-3; no clear D. The CDR3 loop spans 14 amino acids. Germline-derived CDR1 and CDR2 are SGHAT and FQNNGV. The ends were cut back, 2 bases at V and 0 bases at J, with 5 bases in the middle. CDR3 sequence reads: CASSLSNSGNTIYF. The CDR3 bases are TGTGCCAGCAGCTTATCTAACTCTGGAAACACCATATATTTT. Full variable domain (rest looked up from reference TRBV11-2 and TRBJ1-3): EAGVAQSPRYKIIEKRQSVAFWCNPISGHATLYWYQQILGQGPKLLIQFQNNGVVDDSQLPKDRFSAERLKGVDSTLKIQPAKLEDSAVYLCASSLSNSGNTIYFGEGSWLTVV.